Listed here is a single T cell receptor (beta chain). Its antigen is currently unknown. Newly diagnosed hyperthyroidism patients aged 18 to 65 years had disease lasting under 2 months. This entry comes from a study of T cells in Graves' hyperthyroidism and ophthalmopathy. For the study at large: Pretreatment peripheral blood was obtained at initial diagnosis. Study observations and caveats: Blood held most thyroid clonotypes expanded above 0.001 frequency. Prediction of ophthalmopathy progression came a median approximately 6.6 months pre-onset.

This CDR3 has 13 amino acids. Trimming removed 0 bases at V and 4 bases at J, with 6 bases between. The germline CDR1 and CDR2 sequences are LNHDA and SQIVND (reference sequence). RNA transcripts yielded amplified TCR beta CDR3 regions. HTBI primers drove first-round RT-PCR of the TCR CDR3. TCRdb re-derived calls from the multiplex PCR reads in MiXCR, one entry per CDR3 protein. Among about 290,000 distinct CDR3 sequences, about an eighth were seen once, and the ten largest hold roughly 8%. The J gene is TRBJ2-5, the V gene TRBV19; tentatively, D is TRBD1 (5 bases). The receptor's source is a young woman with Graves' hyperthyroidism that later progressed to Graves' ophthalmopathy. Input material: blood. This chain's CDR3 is CASSIDRAETQYF. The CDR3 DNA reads TGTGCCAGTAGTATAGACAGGGCAGAGACCCAGTACTTC.